This T cell receptor (beta chain) was captured by sequencing in a study of blood T cell repertoires in COVID-19. The germline V gene has CDR1 MNHNY and CDR2 SVGAGI (reference sequence). The V and J ends lost 6 bases and 2 bases respectively, with 17 bases between them. This CDR3 contains 15 residues. The sample holds one count of this clone. TCRdb's copy holds only in-frame clones and misses some; the assay was immunoSEQ multiplex PCR. This repertoire shows 350,000 to 400,000 clones, about nine tenths found once; its top ten account for roughly 0.86%. The clonotype was recovered from a woman aged 40 to 55 who had been exposed to COVID-19. This rearrangement joins TRBV6-6 to TRBJ2-7; D is possibly TRBD1 (8 bases). The sequencing input was PBMCs or T cells enriched from blood (not recorded which). As DNA, the CDR3 is TGTGCCAGCAGCGGGAGGACAGGGAGTACCTACGAGCAGTACTTC. It yields the protein CASSGRTGSTYEQYF.